What follows describes a single T cell receptor beta chain. Its specificity is not known. The data are from a study of cytomegalovirus exposure and HLA in healthy donors. The study, taken as a whole, reports: According to a later analysis, TCR clusters from the first cohort tended to co-occur in the roughly 110 validation repertoires. The dataset shows that most TCR sequences were rare, while some public TCRs occurred in many donors.

The method was immunoSEQ multiplex PCR; TCRdb's version includes in-frame clones alone and lacks a portion of them. The sample shows 150,000 or so clones, approximately 90% of them seen only once. The CDR3 is made up of 14 amino acids. The V gene's germline CDR1 is SGHDT and CDR2 YYEEEE. Trimming left V 3 bases short and J 5 bases short, with 15 bases between. Sample: PBMCs. V and J are TRBV5-6 and TRBJ2-7, with D maybe TRBD1 (6 bases). The origin of this receptor is a woman in her 30s in good health and CMV-seropositive. The CDR3 reads CASSSRDTHHEQYF. The CDR3 DNA sequence: TGTGCCAGCAGCTCCCGGGACACTCACCACGAGCAGTACTTC.